The rows below give T cell receptor beta chains drawn from one sample of a study of identical twins. MiXCR, run by TCRdb on the 5' RACE reads, gives a single entry per CDR3 protein. The sample yields 460,000 or so distinct CDR3 sequences, 14% seen once. In addition, the sample was reused for a study of yellow fever vaccine responses in identical twins.

The source material was CD4+ T cells sorted from blood. These receptors all come from a woman between 18 and 30 years old in good health. The CDR3 runs from the conserved cysteine through the conserved F or W. A D gene is named only where the DNA matches it firmly. Only part of the rows carry a size: once, few, many, or a class if the clone is expanded.

TRBJ2-3 TRBV6-1 TRBD1 few CASSRRSGTGTDTQYF TGTGCCAGCAGTCGACGCTCCGGGACAGGGACAGATACGCAGTATTTT
TRBJ2-1 TRBV5-1 TRBD1 . CASSRDSRDEQFF TGCGCCAGCAGCCGGGACAGTCGGGATGAGCAGTTCTTC
TRBJ2-3 TRBV6-4 TRBD2 few CASSDRGGSTDTQYF TGTGCCAGCAGTGACCGGGGGGGGAGCACAGATACGCAGTATTTT
TRBJ2-1 TRBV28 . . CASNLGTKTYNEQFF TGTGCCAGCAACCTCGGGACAAAGACCTACAATGAGCAGTTCTTC
TRBJ2-2 TRBV4-2 TRBD2 . CASSRRGLAGLNTGELFF TGTGCCAGCAGCCGGAGGGGACTAGCGGGCTTGAACACCGGGGAGCTGTTTTTT
TRBJ2-1 TRBV3-1 TRBD1 many CASSRTGGEQFF TGTGCCAGCAGCCGGACAGGGGGTGAGCAGTTCTTC
TRBJ1-2 TRBV6-1 . . CAIWGGLRNYGYTF TGTGCCATCTGGGGGGGGCTACGAAACTATGGCTACACCTTC
TRBJ1-1 TRBV12-3/TRBV12-4 . few CASSQQRSRDTEAFF TGTGCCAGCAGCCAACAGCGATCTAGGGACACTGAAGCTTTCTTT
TRBJ2-7 TRBV5-5 . few CASRAVGGSYEQYF TGTGCCAGCAGGGCAGTGGGGGGCTCCTACGAGCAGTACTTC
TRBJ2-7 TRBV20-1 TRBD2 . CSARGLAGVYEQYF TGCAGTGCTAGGGGACTAGCGGGAGTATACGAGCAGTACTTC
TRBJ2-3 TRBV5-1 . few CASSRSTGSLTDTQYF TGCGCCAGCAGCAGATCGACAGGTTCCCTCACAGATACGCAGTATTTT
TRBJ1-2 TRBV29-1 . few CSVSGGGYGYTF TGCAGCGTTAGCGGGGGCGGCTATGGCTACACCTTC
TRBJ2-7 TRBV7-2 . . CASSSTHISYEQYF TGTGCCAGCAGCTCGACTCATATATCCTACGAGCAGTACTTC
TRBJ1-5 TRBV5-5 . few CASSALTEYNQPQHF TGTGCCAGCAGCGCGTTGACGGAATACAATCAGCCCCAGCATTTT
TRBJ1-1 TRBV9 . few CASSVQGSTEAFF TGTGCCAGCAGCGTACAGGGCTCCACTGAAGCTTTCTTT